This T cell receptor beta chain was sequenced during a study of T cell changes during pregnancy in multiple sclerosis. Clones were read by immunoSEQ multiplex PCR, and TCRdb kept only the in-frame ones, dropping some. The sample has approximately 60,000 clones, about nine tenths seen once. The V and J ends lost 7 bases and 2 bases respectively, with 17 bases between them. The CDR3 runs 15 residues. Germline V gene data show CDR1 as SQVTM and CDR2 as ANQGSEA. The sample here was peripheral blood, taken in the second trimester of pregnancy. The chain has TRBV29-1 and TRBJ2-2; D is perhaps TRBD2 (6 bases). The receptor's source is a female donor in good health, enrolled as a control in a pregnancy study. In DNA, the CDR3 is TGCAGCGCGCGCCTTTTGGGAGGCAACACCGGGGAGCTGTTTTTT. This encodes CSARLLGGNTGELFF.